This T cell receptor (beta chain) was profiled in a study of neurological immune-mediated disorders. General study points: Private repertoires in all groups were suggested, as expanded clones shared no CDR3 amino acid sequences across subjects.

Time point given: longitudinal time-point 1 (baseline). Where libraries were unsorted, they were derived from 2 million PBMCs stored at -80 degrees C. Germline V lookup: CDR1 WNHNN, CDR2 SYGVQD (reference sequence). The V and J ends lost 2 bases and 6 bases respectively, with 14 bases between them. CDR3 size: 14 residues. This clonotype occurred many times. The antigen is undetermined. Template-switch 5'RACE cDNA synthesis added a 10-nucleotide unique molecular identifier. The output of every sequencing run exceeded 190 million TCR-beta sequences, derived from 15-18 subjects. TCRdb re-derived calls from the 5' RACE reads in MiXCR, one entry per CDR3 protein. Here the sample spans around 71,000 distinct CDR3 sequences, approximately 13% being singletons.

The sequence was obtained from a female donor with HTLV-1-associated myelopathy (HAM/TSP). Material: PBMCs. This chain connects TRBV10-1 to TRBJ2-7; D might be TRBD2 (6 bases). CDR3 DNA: TGCGCCAGCAGTGAGACGACGGGGAGGTCCGAGCAGTACTTC. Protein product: CASSETTGRSEQYF.